The clone carrying this T cell receptor (beta chain) was picked up many times. Trimming pared 4 bases from V and 6 bases from J, leaving 13 bases between. This CDR3 is built from 13 residues. PCR was performed a second time for about 7 to 11 cycles using a sample-barcoded 5' primer and a J-beta primer mix. One entry per CDR3 protein results from TCRdb running MiXCR on the 5' RACE reads. Altogether hundreds of thousands of distinct CDR3 sequences are present, roughly 43% being singletons, with the ten largest covering 20% to 25%. The data originate from a study of blood T cells in healthy people across ages. Background on the study: When template switching was applied, about one barcoded beta molecule was captured per two T cells.

The individuals who served as donors were healthy Caucasians living in Russia, aged roughly 6 to 100. Each sample yielded at least 5.5 micrograms of PBMC total RNA. The V call is TRBV12-3 or TRBV12-4, the J call TRBJ2-7, with a possible D match to TRBD2 (7 bases). The sequencing sample was made of blood. This receptor was identified in a woman aged 55-70 years in good health. The CDR3 DNA reads TGTGCCAGCAGTTCCGGGGAGGGGGTCGAGCAGTACTTC. It codes for CASSSGEGVEQYF.